This T cell receptor beta chain is drawn from a study of OX40 agonist ivuxolimab in advanced cancers. General notes on the study: Ivuxolimab was an agonistic, fully human IgG2 monoclonal antibody directed against OX40 (CD134), a costimulatory receptor. Intravenous ivuxolimab was administered to patients every 2 weeks at six dose levels: 0.01, 0.1, 0.3, 1.5, 3 and 10 mg/kg. Of the 52 patients in dose escalation, 19 had hepatocellular carcinoma, some 15 had melanoma, 9 had renal cell carcinoma and 9 had head and neck cancer. In the dose-escalation cohort, more than 75% of patients were male, and the mean age was about 55 years, with a range of about 23 to 90. Prior anti-PD-1, anti-PD-L1 or anti-CTLA-4 therapy was permitted, and checkpoint inhibitors had been received by around 39% of dose-escalation patients. Three dose-escalation patients achieved partial responses, one with hepatocellular carcinoma and two with cutaneous melanoma. The point of sequencing TCRbeta in the periphery was to test whether ivuxolimab changed TCR sequence diversity and drove clonal T-cell expansion. The paper covers the monotherapy dose-escalation part of the phase I ivuxolimab trial, which included N of about 51 patients.

The trial excluded patients who had a history of autoimmune disease or who were on systemic immunosuppression. Peripheral blood for TCR sequencing was drawn from every dose cohort at baseline, at cycle 4 day 1 and at cycle 7 day 1. Samples came from an open-label, multicenter, first-in-human phase I dose-escalation trial of ivuxolimab. The trial enrolled adults with locally advanced or metastatic head and neck squamous cell, hepatocellular, melanoma or renal cell carcinoma. Before TCR sequencing, CD4+ T cells and CD8+ T cells were sorted from peripheral blood as separate populations. On the study overall, not on this receptor specifically: In the 0.1-3.0 mg/kg groups, partial responders were among the patients with the lowest normalized peripheral clonal expansion, particularly in CD8+ T cells. After ivuxolimab, expanded clones were on average more numerous among CD8+ T cells than among CD4+ T cells. Which antigens the clonally expanded peripheral T cells were specific for was not determined. Clonal expansion of both CD4+ and CD8+ blood T cells was observed from baseline to week 6 at doses 0.1 to 3.0 mg/kg. Low levels of normalized T-cell clonal expansion were also seen in some nonresponding patients.

The CDR3 numbers 15 residues from cysteine through phenylalanine. Only the CDR3 region is kept as DNA, spanning 45 bases read in frame from base 1. V ends up 11 bases short and J 4 bases short, with an unmatched junction base count of 13. Taken from the germline V gene, the CDR1 and CDR2 loops are MGHRA and YSYEKL. Remarks on this clone: The specificity of this receptor is unknown. No per-base quality is available; no much larger clone lies one base away.

To sequence the TCRbeta CDR3 region, genomic DNA was isolated from the sorted cells. The immunoSEQ Assay was used for sequencing of TCRbeta CDR3 regions. What TCRdb holds here is the immuneACCESS table cut down to in-frame rearrangements. Part of the clones is not present; checked against another copy, under half of the missing clones reflect an unresolved V gene, and the others are unexplained. Here the sample has about 140,000 clones; more than 85% occur a single time. The top ten constitute under 1.3% of the sample. The source was CD4+ or CD8+ T cells sorted from blood, collected in a trial of the OX40 agonist ivuxolimab. The receptor was derived from an adult with an advanced solid tumor such as melanoma, head and neck, liver or kidney cancer. The chain joins TRBV4-1 to TRBJ2-3; 9 of the junction bases match TRBD2. DNA sequence: TGCGCCTCCCGAGGGGCGGGGGGGCTATCAGATACGCAGTATTTT. Its product reads: CASRGAGGLSDTQYF.